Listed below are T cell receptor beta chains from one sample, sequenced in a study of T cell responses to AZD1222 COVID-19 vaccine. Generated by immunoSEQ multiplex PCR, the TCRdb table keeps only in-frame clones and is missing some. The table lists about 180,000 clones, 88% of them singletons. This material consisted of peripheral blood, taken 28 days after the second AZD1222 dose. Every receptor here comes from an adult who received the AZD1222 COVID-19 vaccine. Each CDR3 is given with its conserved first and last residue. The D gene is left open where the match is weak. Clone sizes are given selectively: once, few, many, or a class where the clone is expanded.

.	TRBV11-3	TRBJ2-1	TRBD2	CASSRGLADNEQFF	TGTGCCAGCAGCCGGGGACTAGCGGACAATGAGCAGTTCTTC
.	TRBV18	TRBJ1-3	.	CASSPGGSSGNTIYF	TGTGCCAGCTCACCCGGAGGAAGCTCTGGAAACACCATATATTTT
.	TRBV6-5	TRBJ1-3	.	CASSYASSGNTIYF	TGTGCCAGCAGTTACGCAAGCTCTGGAAACACCATATATTTT
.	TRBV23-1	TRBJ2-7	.	CASHKGGLYEQYF	TGCGCCAGCCATAAGGGGGGGCTCTACGAGCAGTACTTC
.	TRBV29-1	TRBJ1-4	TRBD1	CSVDDRGGEKLFF	TGCAGCGTGGATGACAGGGGGGGGGAAAAACTGTTTTTT
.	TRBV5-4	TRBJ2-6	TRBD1	CASSYLGQGVPGANVLTF	TGTGCCAGCAGCTACCTGGGACAGGGAGTCCCTGGGGCCAACGTCCTGACTTTC
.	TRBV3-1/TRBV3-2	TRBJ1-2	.	CASSQVTWMGYTF	TGTGCCAGCAGCCAGGTCACCTGGATGGGCTACACCTTC
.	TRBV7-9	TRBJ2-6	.	CASSPKRASGANVLTF	TGTGCCAGCAGCCCTAAACGGGCCTCTGGGGCCAACGTCCTGACTTTC
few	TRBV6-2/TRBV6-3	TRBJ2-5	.	CASSYSPTGLETQYF	TGTGCCAGCAGTTATTCCCCCACGGGTCTGGAGACCCAGTACTTC
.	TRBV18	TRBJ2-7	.	CASSSGGNWRYEQYF	TGTGCCAGCTCCTCCGGGGGAAATTGGAGATACGAGCAGTACTTC
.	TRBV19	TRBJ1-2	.	CASSARGNFYGYTF	TGTGCCAGTAGTGCAAGAGGAAACTTCTATGGCTACACCTTC
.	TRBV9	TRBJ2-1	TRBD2	CASSVVNGGYNEQFF	TGTGCCAGCAGCGTAGTTAACGGGGGGTACAATGAGCAGTTCTTC
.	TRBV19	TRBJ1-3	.	CASSNPLSGNTIYF	TGTGCCAGTAGTAACCCGCTCTCTGGAAACACCATATATTTT
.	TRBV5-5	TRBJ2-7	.	CASSTRTAYEQYF	TGTGCCAGCAGCACGAGAACTGCCTACGAGCAGTACTTC
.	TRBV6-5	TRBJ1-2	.	CASSSGIYGYTF	TGTGCCAGCAGTTCAGGGATCTATGGCTACACCTTC
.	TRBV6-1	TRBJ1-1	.	CASSETGEAFF	TGTGCCAGCAGTGAAACAGGGGAAGCTTTCTTT
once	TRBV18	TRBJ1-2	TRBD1	CASSPRDRVLKDGYTF	TGTGCCAGCTCACCCAGGGACAGGGTCCTGAAGGATGGCTACACCTTC
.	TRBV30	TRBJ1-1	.	CAWSVTPLEAFF	TGTGCCTGGAGTGTTACCCCCTTGGAAGCTTTCTTT
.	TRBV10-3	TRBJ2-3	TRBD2	CAIKELAGDRDTQYF	TGTGCCATCAAAGAACTAGCGGGGGACCGGGATACGCAGTATTTT
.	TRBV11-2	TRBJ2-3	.	CASSLRAIGGDTQYF	TGTGCCAGCAGCTTGCGGGCCATAGGTGGAGATACGCAGTATTTT
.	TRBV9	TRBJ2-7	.	CASSLRTGSSYEQYF	TGTGCCAGCAGCCTCCGGACGGGTAGCTCCTACGAGCAGTACTTC
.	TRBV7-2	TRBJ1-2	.	CASSLGLPLAPGYTF	TGTGCCAGCAGCTTAGGCCTGCCCCTGGCGCCCGGCTACACCTTC
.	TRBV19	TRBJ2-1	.	CASSIQIRNRYNEQFF	TGTGCCAGTAGTATTCAAATCAGGAATCGGTACAATGAGCAGTTCTTC
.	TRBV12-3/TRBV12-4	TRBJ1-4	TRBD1	CASSWGQNEKLFF	TGTGCCAGCAGTTGGGGACAGAATGAAAAACTGTTTTTT
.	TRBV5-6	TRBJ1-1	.	CASSFGIEGTEAFF	TGTGCCAGCAGCTTTGGGATCGAGGGGACTGAAGCTTTCTTT
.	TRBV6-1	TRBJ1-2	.	CASRGAVNYGYTF	TGTGCCAGCAGGGGCGCAGTAAACTATGGCTACACCTTC
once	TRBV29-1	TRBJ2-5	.	CSVGTGPQETQYF	TGCAGCGTTGGAACAGGACCCCAAGAGACCCAGTACTTC
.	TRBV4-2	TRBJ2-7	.	CASSQESRTHEQYF	TGTGCCAGCAGCCAAGAATCGAGAACCCACGAGCAGTACTTC
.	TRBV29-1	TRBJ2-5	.	CSVGGRPGAHRETQYF	TGCAGCGTTGGGGGGCGTCCGGGGGCCCATCGAGAGACCCAGTACTTC
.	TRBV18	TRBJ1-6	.	CASSPAGAGVNSPLHF	TGTGCCAGCTCACCCGCGGGGGCTGGGGTTAATTCACCCCTCCACTTT
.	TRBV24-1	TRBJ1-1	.	CATSDALRTEAFF	TGTGCCACCAGTGACGCCCTCCGGACTGAAGCTTTCTTT
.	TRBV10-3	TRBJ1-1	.	CAISGDLGSTEAFF	TGTGCCATCAGTGGGGACCTAGGGAGCACTGAAGCTTTCTTT
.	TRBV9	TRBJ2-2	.	CASSVEGSNTGELFF	TGTGCCAGCAGCGTAGAAGGGTCGAACACCGGGGAGCTGTTTTTT
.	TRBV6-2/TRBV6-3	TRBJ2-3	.	CASSWAPRGRTDTQYF	TGTGCCAGCAGTTGGGCCCCTCGGGGACGCACAGATACGCAGTATTTT
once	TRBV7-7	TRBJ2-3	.	CASSLAPGDTQYF	TGTGCTAGCAGCTTAGCGCCGGGAGATACGCAGTATTTT
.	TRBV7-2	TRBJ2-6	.	CASSFFQASGANVLTF	TGTGCCAGCAGCTTCTTTCAGGCCTCTGGGGCCAACGTCCTGACTTTC
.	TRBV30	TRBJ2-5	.	CAWWRTGQQETQYF	TGTGCCTGGTGGAGAACCGGACAGCAAGAGACCCAGTACTTC
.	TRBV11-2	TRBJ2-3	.	CASSLAGMDTQYF	TGTGCCAGCAGCTTAGCGGGGATGGATACGCAGTATTTT
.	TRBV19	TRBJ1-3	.	CASSIVQRSSGNTIYF	TGTGCCAGTAGTATCGTACAGCGAAGCTCTGGAAACACCATATATTTT
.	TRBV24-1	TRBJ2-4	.	CATSDSAVAKNIQYF	TGTGCCACCAGTGATTCAGCCGTAGCCAAAAACATTCAGTACTTC
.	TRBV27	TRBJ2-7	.	CASSFRARVHEQYF	TGTGCCAGCAGTTTTAGGGCCAGGGTCCACGAGCAGTACTTC
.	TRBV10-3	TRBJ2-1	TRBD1	CAISEPGTGGSDEQFF	TGTGCCATCAGTGAGCCCGGGACAGGGGGCTCCGATGAGCAGTTCTTC
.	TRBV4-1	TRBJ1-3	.	CASSQDVAPDSGNTIYF	TGCGCCAGCAGCCAAGATGTGGCACCCGACTCTGGAAACACCATATATTTT
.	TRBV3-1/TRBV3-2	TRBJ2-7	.	CASSQRDEQYF	TGTGCCAGCAGCCAACGGGACGAGCAGTACTTC
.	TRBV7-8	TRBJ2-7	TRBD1	CASSIRTGDSYEQYF	TGTGCCAGCAGCATAAGGACAGGAGACTCCTACGAGCAGTACTTC
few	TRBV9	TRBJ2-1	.	CASSVATRGHNEQFF	TGTGCCAGCAGCGTAGCCACCAGGGGACACAATGAGCAGTTCTTC